The 14 T cell receptor beta chains reported below all come from one sample, sequenced in a study of CD8 T cells in ankylosing spondylitis. Each CDR3 protein gets one entry after TCRdb re-called the 5' RACE reads with MiXCR. Among 250,000 to 400,000 distinct CDR3 sequences, under 14% were seen once, and the ten largest hold 9.1%. The sample consisted of blood, either unsorted or a sorted T cell fraction (not recorded which). These receptor sequences come from a female donor with ankylosing spondylitis or in good health (not recorded which).

The rearrangement uses TRBV28 and TRBJ2-3, with 12 bases fitting TRBD2. The V gene end was trimmed by 5 bases and the J gene end by 3 bases; junction bases not matched to a gene: 6. There are 16 residues in the CDR3. The germline V gene encodes CDR1 MDHEN and CDR2 SYDVKM. The CDR3 loop is CASSVTSGGKTDTQYF. The DNA for the CDR3 is TGTGCCAGCAGTGTCACTAGCGGGGGGAAAACAGATACGCAGTATTTT.

This clonotype has at least ten counts. The CDR3 region is CASSLPRQVLLGEQYF. CDR3 coding DNA: TGTGCCAGCAGCTTGCCACGACAGGTACTACTGGGGGAGCAGTACTTC. V gene TRBV5-6 combines with J gene TRBJ2-7; perhaps TRBD1 as D (6 bases). CDR3 length: 16 residues. With 1 base removed from V and 7 bases from J, the gap between germline ends came to 21 bases. Germline V lookup: CDR1 SGHDT, CDR2 YYEEEE. The entire variable domain, with the rest obtained from reference TRBV5-6 and TRBJ2-7, is as follows: DAGVTQSPTHLIKTRGQQVTLRCSPKSGHDTVSWYQQALGQGPQFIFQYYEEEERQRGNFPDRFSGHQFPNYSSELNVNALLLGDSALYLCASSLPRQVLLGEQYFGPGTRLTVT.

Ten or more counts support this clonotype. The chain carries TRBV20-1 and TRBJ1-1, with D possibly matching TRBD1 (5 bases). Deletions cut 4 bases from V and 4 bases from J, with 22 bases between. The CDR3 totals 16 residues. CDR1 and CDR2 (germline): DFQATT, SNEGSKA (reference sequence). Here the CDR3 DNA reads TGCAGTGCTACCGGGTCGACAGTTAGGTTTGGCACTGAAGCTTTCTTT. Its protein is CSATGSTVRFGTEAFF.

This clonotype has a handful of counts. The chain joins TRBV7-9 to TRBJ2-5; unclear D gene. Trimming took off 0 bases at V and 1 base at J, with 6 bases between the two ends. The CDR3 runs 14 residues. From germline, CDR1 is SEHNR and CDR2 FQNEAQ (reference sequence). CDR3 residues: CASSLAASQETQYF. In nucleotides, the CDR3 is TGTGCCAGCAGCTTAGCGGCCAGCCAAGAGACCCAGTACTTC.

This clonotype was picked up many times. This rearrangement joins TRBV9 to TRBJ2-1; a possible D gene is TRBD2 (7 bases). Germline V gene data show CDR1 as SGDLS and CDR2 as YYNGEE. The germline V and J ends were trimmed by 0 bases and 0 bases, with 10 bases remaining between them. CDR3 length: 16 residues. In DNA form, the CDR3 reads TGTGCCAGCAGCGTAGGGGCGGGGGCCTCCTACAATGAGCAGTTCTTC. As protein: CASSVGAGASYNEQFF.

This clonotype came up a few times. The chain uses TRBV10-3 and TRBJ2-7; 7 bases are a match to TRBD1. CDR1 is ENHRY and CDR2 is SYGVKD in the germline V gene. The CDR3 has 16 amino acids. After removal of 0 bases from V and 0 bases from J, the junction contained 5 bases not matched to a gene. The DNA of the CDR3 is TGTGCCATCAGTGAGTCCGGGGCAGGGGGCTCCTACGAGCAGTACTTC. Translation gives CAISESGAGGSYEQYF.

In this sample, this clonotype turned up many times. CDR3 coding DNA: TGCGCCAGCAGCTTGGCCCCAGGGACCTATGGCTACACCTTC. Protein sequence: CASSLAPGTYGYTF. This chain uses TRBV5-1 with TRBJ1-2; tentative D call: TRBD1 (5 bases). Trimming stripped 0 bases from V and 4 bases from J, with 10 bases between. The CDR3 runs 14 residues. Germline V gene lookup returns CDR1 SGHRS and CDR2 YFSETQ.

This clonotype was counted many times. The V and J genes are TRBV5-1 and TRBJ1-2, with 9 bases identical to TRBD1. Per germline, CDR1 SGHRS and CDR2 YFSETQ. The CDR3 has 14 residues. The V gene end was trimmed by 4 bases and the J gene end by 6 bases; junction bases not matched to a gene: 7. CDR3 coding DNA: TGCGCCAGCAGCCCCCGGACAGGGGAGAATGGCTACACCTTC. This encodes CASSPRTGENGYTF.

This clonotype was found a few times. This chain uses TRBV5-1 with TRBJ1-1, with 9 bases that match TRBD1. The CDR3 is made up of 15 amino acids. Germline-derived CDR1 and CDR2 are SGHRS and YFSETQ. V lost 4 bases, J lost 2 bases, and 6 bases stayed unmatched. The CDR3 region has the DNA TGCGCCAGCAGCACGCGACAGGGGGTTAACACTGAAGCTTTCTTT. Residues: CASSTRQGVNTEAFF.

This clonotype was observed at least ten times. In DNA, the CDR3 is TGCGCCAGCAGCTCCCGTAGGGGGACGGCATCGAACACCGGGGAGCTGTTTTTT. This encodes CASSSRRGTASNTGELFF. The V gene is TRBV5-1, the J gene TRBJ2-2; a weak D match, TRBD1 (6 bases). Germline V CDR1 and CDR2: SGHRS, YFSETQ. V was trimmed by 3 bases and J by 0 bases, leaving 18 bases between them. This CDR3 has 18 amino acids. Looking up the rest from reference TRBV5-1 and TRBJ2-2 gives the full variable domain: KAGVTQTPRYLIKTRGQQVTLSCSPISGHRSVSWYQQTPGQGLQFLFEYFSETQRNKGNFPGRFSGRQFSNSRSEMNVSTLELGDSALYLCASSSRRGTASNTGELFFGEGSRLTVL.

J is TRBJ2-7 and V is TRBV3-1, with D possibly being TRBD1 (5 bases). The CDR3 spans 13 residues. V gave up 0 bases and J gave up 6 bases, with 9 bases separating them. Germline V gene sequence: CDR1 LGHDT, CDR2 YNNKEL (reference sequence). This chain's CDR3 is CASSQEWTFEQYF. In nucleotides, the CDR3 is TGTGCCAGCAGCCAAGAATGGACATTCGAGCAGTACTTC.

The V and J genes are TRBV7-2 and TRBJ1-4; 10 nucleotides agree with TRBD1. V dropped 4 bases and J dropped 7; count of bases not matched to a gene: 6. Germline values: CDR1 SGHTA, CDR2 FQGNSA. The CDR3 is 15 residues long. The CDR3 region is CASSSTGQGFEKLFF. In nucleotides, the CDR3 is TGTGCCAGCAGCTCTACGGGACAGGGGTTTGAAAAACTGTTTTTT.

The V gene is TRBV5-1, the J gene TRBJ1-5, with a possible D match to TRBD1 (6 bases). Per the germline V gene, CDR1 is SGHRS and CDR2 is YFSETQ. Trimming removed 0 bases from V and 3 bases from J, with 13 bases in between. The CDR3 is 16 amino acids. The CDR3 is CASSLGQGSDNQPQHF. The CDR3 DNA follows: TGCGCCAGCAGCTTGGGGCAGGGGTCTGACAATCAGCCCCAGCATTTT.

This chain joins TRBV20-1 and TRBJ2-1; 13 bases fit TRBD2. CDR1 is DFQATT and CDR2 is SNEGSKA in the germline V gene (reference sequence). The ends lost 5 bases at V and 4 bases at J; junction bases unmatched: 14. The CDR3 has 18 amino acids. The CDR3 bases are TGCAGTGCTTCATCGGGACTAGCGGGACACCACCCGTACAATGAGCAGTTCTTC. Protein: CSASSGLAGHHPYNEQFF.